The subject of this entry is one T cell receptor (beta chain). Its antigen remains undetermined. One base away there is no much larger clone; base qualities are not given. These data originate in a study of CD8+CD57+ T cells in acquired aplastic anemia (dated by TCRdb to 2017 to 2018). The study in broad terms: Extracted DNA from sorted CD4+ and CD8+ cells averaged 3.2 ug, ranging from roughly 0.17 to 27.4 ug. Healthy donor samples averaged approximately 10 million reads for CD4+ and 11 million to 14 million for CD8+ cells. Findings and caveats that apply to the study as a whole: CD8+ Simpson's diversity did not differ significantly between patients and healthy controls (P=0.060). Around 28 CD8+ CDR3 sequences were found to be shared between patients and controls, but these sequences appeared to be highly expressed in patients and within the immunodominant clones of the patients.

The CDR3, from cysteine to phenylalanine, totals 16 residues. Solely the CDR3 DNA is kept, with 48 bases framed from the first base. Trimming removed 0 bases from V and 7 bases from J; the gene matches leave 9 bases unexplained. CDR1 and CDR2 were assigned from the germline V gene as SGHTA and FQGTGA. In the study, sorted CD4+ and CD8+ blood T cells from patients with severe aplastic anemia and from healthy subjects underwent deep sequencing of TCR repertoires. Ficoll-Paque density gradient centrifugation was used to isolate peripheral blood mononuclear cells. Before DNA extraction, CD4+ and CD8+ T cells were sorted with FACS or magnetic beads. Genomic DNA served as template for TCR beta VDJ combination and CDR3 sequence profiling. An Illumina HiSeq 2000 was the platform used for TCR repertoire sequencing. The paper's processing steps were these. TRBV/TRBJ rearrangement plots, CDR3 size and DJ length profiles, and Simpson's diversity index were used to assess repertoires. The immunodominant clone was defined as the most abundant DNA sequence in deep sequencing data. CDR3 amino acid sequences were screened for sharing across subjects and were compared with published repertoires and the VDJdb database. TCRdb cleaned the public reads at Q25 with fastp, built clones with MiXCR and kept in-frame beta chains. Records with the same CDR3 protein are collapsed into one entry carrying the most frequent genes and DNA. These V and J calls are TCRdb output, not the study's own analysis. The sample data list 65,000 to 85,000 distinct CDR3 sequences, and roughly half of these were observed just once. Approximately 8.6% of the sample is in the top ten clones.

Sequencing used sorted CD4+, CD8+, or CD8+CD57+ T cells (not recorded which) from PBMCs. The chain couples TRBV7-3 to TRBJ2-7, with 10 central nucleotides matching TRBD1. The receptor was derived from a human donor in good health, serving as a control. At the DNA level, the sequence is TGTGCCAGCAGCTTAACGTGGGGACAGGGGAAATGGGAGCAGTACTTC. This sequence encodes CASSLTWGQGKWEQYF. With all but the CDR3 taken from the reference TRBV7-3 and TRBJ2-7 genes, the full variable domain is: GAGVSQTPSNKVTEKGKYVELRCDPISGHTALYWYRQSLGQGPEFLIYFQGTGAADDSGLPNDRFFAVRPEGSVSTLKIQRTERGDSAVYLCASSLTWGQGKWEQYFGPGTRLTVT.